One sample yielded the 15 T cell receptor beta chains listed below, sequenced in a study of cytomegalovirus exposure and HLA in healthy donors (dated by TCRdb to the late 2010s). Libraries came from the immunoSEQ multiplex PCR assay. Held by TCRdb, this immuneACCESS table contains in-frame sequences only and omits some clones. Under half of the omission traces to an unresolved V gene where checked; the cause of the rest is unknown. In all, the sample holds roughly 80,000 clones, and nearly 95% of those were seen once. Less than 2.5% of the sample belongs to the ten largest clones. The sample comprised PBMCs. All receptors come from a woman younger than 35 in good health and CMV-seronegative.

This chain uses TRBV29-1 with TRBJ1-1; D remains ambiguous. Germline CDR1 is SQVTM and CDR2 is ANQGSEA. The CDR3 consists of 12 residues. The V and J ends lost 3 bases and 1 base respectively, with 6 bases between them. The CDR3 loop is CSVEKQNTEAFF. CDR3 DNA: TGCAGCGTTGAGAAACAGAACACTGAAGCTTTCTTT.

CDR3 in amino acids: CASSQPSGGSQETQYF. In nucleotides, the CDR3 is TGCGCCAGCAGCCAACCTAGCGGGGGGAGCCAAGAGACCCAGTACTTC. V is TRBV4-1 and J is TRBJ2-5; TRBD2 agrees at 11 bases. The CDR3 is made up of 16 amino acids. V dropped 2 bases and J dropped 1; count of bases not matched to a gene: 3. The germline V gene encodes CDR1 MGHRA and CDR2 YSYEKL.

The rearrangement links TRBV12-5 to TRBJ2-3, with a weak D call TRBD2 (6 bases). The V and J ends lost 6 bases and 2 bases respectively, with 18 bases between them. Germline values: CDR1 LGHNT, CDR2 FRNRAP. CDR3 length equals 16 residues. CDR3 loop: CASGTGRQPLTDTQYF. The CDR3 bases are TGTGCTAGTGGGACGGGGAGGCAACCTCTCACAGATACGCAGTATTTT.

V usage is TRBV7-9 and J usage is TRBJ2-1; D unresolved. Germline values: CDR1 SEHNR, CDR2 FQNEAQ (reference sequence). Trimming removed 3 bases at V and 8 bases at J, with 5 bases between. The CDR3 totals 11 residues. The CDR3 DNA reads as TGTGCCAGCAGCTTTAACTATGAGCAGTTCTTC. As protein: CASSFNYEQFF.

V gene TRBV6-1 combines with J gene TRBJ1-5; 7 positions agree with TRBD1. The J segment lost 0 bases and the V segment lost 6 bases, leaving 5 bases of the junction unmatched. This CDR3 is 15 amino acids long. CDR1 and CDR2 (germline): MNHNS, SASEGT. The CDR3 here is CASRIQGISNQPQHF. CDR3 coding DNA: TGTGCCAGCAGGATACAGGGGATTAGCAATCAGCCCCAGCATTTT.

The V call is TRBV19, the J call TRBJ2-1, with TRBD1 as a possible D gene (6 bases). CDR3 length: 14 residues. The V end lost 5 bases, the J end lost 4 bases, and 12 bases lay between the germline ends. Looked up from germline, CDR1 is LNHDA and CDR2 is SQIVND (reference sequence). The CDR3 DNA follows: TGTGCCAGTAGTCCTGGGGGCGGGTACAATGAGCAGTTCTTC. Its translation is CASSPGGGYNEQFF.

This chain connects TRBV11-2 to TRBJ2-1, with D possibly being TRBD2 (6 bases). The ends were cut back, 5 bases at V and 9 bases at J, with 17 bases in the middle. The germline V gene encodes CDR1 SGHAT and CDR2 FQNNGV. This CDR3 is 14 amino acids long. The CDR3 region is CASSETRRAAEQFF. The DNA of the CDR3 is TGTGCCAGCAGCGAAACCCGGAGGGCGGCTGAGCAGTTCTTC.

The chain has TRBV25-1 and TRBJ2-4; weak D call: TRBD2 (6 bases). CDR1 is MGHDK and CDR2 is SYGVNS in the germline V gene. V gave up 6 bases and J gave up 8 bases, with 11 bases separating them. There are 12 residues in the CDR3. CDR3 in amino acids: CASRGPGDIQYF. CDR3 DNA: TGTGCCAGCAGGGGCCCGGGGGACATTCAGTACTTC. The entire variable domain, with the rest obtained from reference TRBV25-1 and TRBJ2-4, is as follows: EADIYQTPRYLVIGTGKKITLECSQTMGHDKMYWYQQDPGMELHLIHYSYGVNSTEKGDLSSESTVSRIRTEHFPLTLESARPSHTSQYLCASRGPGDIQYFGAGTRLSVL.

The gene calls are TRBV6-1 and TRBJ2-7; 8 bases line up with TRBD1. With 4 bases clipped from V and 7 bases from J, the junction kept 6 bases outside the gene matches. Germline-derived CDR1 and CDR2 are MNHNS and SASEGT. This CDR3 region has 13 residues. CDR3 DNA sequence: TGTGCCAGCAGTGGTCAGGGGGCACGTGAGCAGTACTTC. Protein: CASSGQGAREQYF.

The DNA for the CDR3 is TGTGCCAGCAGTAACAGGGGAGTGGGGACTGAAGCTTTCTTT. It codes for CASSNRGVGTEAFF. The chain joins TRBV6-1 to TRBJ1-1; 7 bases match TRBD1. The V segment lost 5 bases and the J segment 5 bases; nucleotides outside the gene matches: 8. Germline CDR1 and CDR2: MNHNS and SASEGT. CDR3 length: 14 amino acids.

This sequence joins TRBV5-6 and TRBJ2-3; 9 nucleotides align to TRBD2. J was trimmed by 4 bases and V by 0 bases; bases with no gene match: 6. The CDR3 totals 16 residues. The germline CDR1 and CDR2 sequences are SGHDT and YYEEEE. In DNA, the CDR3 is TGTGCCAGCAGCTTGGTGGTAGCGGGGGTTGCAGATACGCAGTATTTT. Protein product: CASSLVVAGVADTQYF.

V is TRBV5-1 and J is TRBJ2-7, with 16 bases that match TRBD2. V was pared by 4 bases and J by 2 bases, with 6 bases of the junction left unmatched. This CDR3 has 17 amino acids. Germline CDR1 reads SGHRS; CDR2 reads YFSETQ. The CDR3, as DNA: TGCGCCAGCAGCCGGACCGGGACTAGCGGGAGGGCCTACGAGCAGTACTTC. Residues: CASSRTGTSGRAYEQYF.

The chain has TRBV30 and TRBJ2-5, with a weak D call TRBD2 (7 bases). The CDR3 consists of 14 residues. CDR1 is GTSNPN and CDR2 is SVGIG in the germline V gene (reference sequence). The ends were cut back, 4 bases at V and 4 bases at J, with 16 bases in the middle. Here the CDR3 reads CAWTRSGGRETQYF. In nucleotides, the CDR3 is TGTGCCTGGACGCGGTCGGGGGGCCGAGAGACCCAGTACTTC.

The V and J genes are TRBV11-2 and TRBJ2-7, with 9 bases identical to TRBD1. This CDR3 is built from 13 residues. The junction had 1 base not matched to a gene; V was cut back by 5 bases and J by 2 bases. The germline V gene has CDR1 SGHAT and CDR2 FQNNGV. Here the CDR3 DNA reads TGTGCCAGCAGCACAGGGGGCGCCTACGAGCAGTACTTC. Protein: CASSTGGAYEQYF.

This chain joins TRBV9 and TRBJ1-4; 8 positions agree with TRBD1. Per germline, CDR1 SGDLS and CDR2 YYNGEE. V gave up 4 bases and J gave up 5 bases; unmatched junction bases: 13. This CDR3 region has 17 residues. The CDR3 sequence: CASSPRGHPSLNEKLFF. CDR3 bases: TGTGCCAGCAGCCCCAGGGGGCACCCGTCCTTAAATGAAAAACTGTTTTTT.